This T cell receptor beta chain is drawn from a study of T cell responses to AZD1222 COVID-19 vaccine (dated by TCRdb to the early 2020s). About the full investigation: AZD1222 recipients whose second dose came at about 4 weeks and those whose second dose came at about 12 weeks were combined into one group, since spike-specific TCR depth and breadth did not differ between the two schedules. TCR sequencing was performed for 230 to 250 trial participants, of whom roughly 200 were given two doses of AZD1222 and some 25 were given two doses of MenACWY control vaccine. Trial participants were enrolled into age subgroups of 18-55, 56-69 and 70-plus years, which contained 148, 28 and 57 TCR-sequenced participants, respectively.

As regards this clone: Its antigen specificity is not known. Within one base of it there is no much larger clone, and no base qualities were kept.

Read against the paper, the sample's time point label means: baseline before first vaccination. Samples from vaccinated people were obtained from the UK trials COV001 and COV002, which included a single-blind randomized controlled phase 2/3 trial of AZD1222 (ChAdOx1 nCoV-19) in healthy adults. Trial participant PBMC samples were collected at day 0 and day 28 after the second dose for TCRbeta chain sequencing. General conclusions and limits of the study: In the small 56-69-year group, the increase in depth fell short of significance, most likely because of low power. Because no day 14 peak-response samples were available, repertoires were characterized only after the peak T cell response. The whole spike protein was spanned by vaccine-associated CD4 TCRs, and dominant responses were seen in regions 160-218 and 743-854. Most participants were white British and females outnumbered males, and the authors suggested that clonal diversity may have been underestimated. After two AZD1222 doses, spike-specific TCR breadth and depth were significantly higher than at day 0 and than in MenACWY recipients. Conclusions about previously exposed vaccinees are limited, since just 6 or 7 AZD1222 recipients were seropositive for SARS-CoV-2 at baseline. Epitopes outside the regions mutated in the B.1.351 and B.1.1.7 variants were reportedly recognized by nearly half of the unique spike-specific TCRs.

The CDR3 regions of human TCRbeta chains were analyzed by immunosequencing. In the original analysis: TCRs in the repertoires were compared against a reference library of SARS-CoV-2-specific TCRs that had been generated with the MIRA antigen-specificity platform. Breadth was defined as the fraction of unique TCRs that were SARS-CoV-2-associated, and depth was defined as the fraction of total T cells that were SARS-CoV-2-associated. Using the MIRA data, every spike-specific TCR was mapped to the spike region that the TCR reacted to and assigned to either a CD4 or a CD8 class. Log10-transformed breadth and depth values were compared by one-way ANOVA with Sidak's multiple comparisons tests. As stored in TCRdb, this immuneACCESS dataset retains in-frame rearrangements with V and J assigned. A fraction of the clones does not appear; measured against another copy, unresolved V genes explain less than half of the discrepancy, and the remainder lacks a known reason. V and J calls and clone size are copied from that table; D and trimming were computed from the DNA. This sample holds roughly 140,000 clones; 70% to 90% were observed only once. Approximately 2.1% of the sample is held by the ten biggest clonotypes.

The sequence was obtained from an adult in good health. This sample comprised peripheral blood, obtained on day 0 of AZD1222 vaccination.

For the CDR3, the sequence is CASSYSSGLNTGELFF. The nucleotide sequence reads as follows: TGTGCCAGCAGTTACTCTAGCGGATTAAACACCGGGGAGCTGTTTTTT. The chain employs TRBV6-2 or TRBV6-3 and TRBJ2-2; perhaps TRBD2 is the D gene, with 6 bases matching. A distance of 10 bases separates the germline ends of V and J, which lose 0 bases and 2 bases respectively. The germline V gene supplies CDR1 MNHEY and CDR2 SVGEGT. CDR3 length: 16 amino acids, cysteine to phenylalanine. The entry retains the CDR3 DNA only, 48 bases that are in frame from base 1.